Below are 23 T cell receptor beta chains sequenced from a single sample in a study of monozygotic twins with inflammatory bowel disease. TCRdb re-called the 5' RACE reads and catalogs CDR3 proteins one per entry, DNA excluded. The sample spans fewer than 150,000 distinct CDR3 sequences; the ten largest clones claim around 2.5%. The sample comprised blood. Receptors were obtained from a human donor with ulcerative colitis or Crohn's disease, or a healthy co-twin of an affected twin (not recorded which).

The chain couples TRBV5-4 to TRBJ2-2; TCRdb's D call, TRBD1, is unchecked because there is no DNA. From germline, CDR1 is SGHNT and CDR2 YYREEE (reference sequence). The CDR3 sequence is 15 residues long. The CDR3 loop reads CASSFLGGADGELFF.

CDR3 residues: CASSRTSGLRSNQPQHF. This chain joins TRBV7-8 and TRBJ1-5; TCRdb designates TRBD1, a call that cannot be tested without DNA. This CDR3 contains 17 residues. Germline CDR1 is SGHVS and CDR2 is FQNEAQ. The variable domain in full, with the rest retrieved from reference TRBV7-8 and TRBJ1-5, is GAGVSQSPRYKVAKRGQDVALRCDPISGHVSLFWYQQALGQGPEFLTYFQNEAQLDKSGLPSDRFFAERPEGSVSTLKIQRTQQEDSAVYLCASSRTSGLRSNQPQHFGDGTRLSIL.

The CDR3 here is CASSLWGTSAGGGDTQYF. The gene calls are TRBV11-2 and TRBJ2-3; the D call from TCRdb, TRBD2, cannot be confirmed without DNA. Germline CDR1 reads SGHAT; CDR2 reads FQNNGV. The CDR3 extends over 18 amino acids.

The CDR3 reads CSVRQGSNQPQHF. The chain joins TRBV29-1 to TRBJ1-5; TCRdb's D call, TRBD1, is unchecked because there is no DNA. Germline V gives CDR1 SQVTM, CDR2 ANQGSEA. The CDR3 length is 13 residues.

The chain joins TRBV18 to TRBJ1-1; the TCRdb D gene call, TRBD1, has no DNA to confirm it. CDR1 and CDR2 (germline): KGHSH, LQKENI. This CDR3 region has 15 residues. The CDR3 region is CASSDRVMENTEAFF.

The gene calls are TRBV20-1 and TRBJ1-3; TCRdb lists TRBD1, though no DNA is available to test this call. Germline V gene sequence: CDR1 DFQATT, CDR2 SNEGSKA (reference sequence). The CDR3 extends over 13 amino acids. The CDR3 sequence: CSAQDRAGNTIYF.

The gene calls are TRBV5-1 and TRBJ2-1; the D call of TRBD2 rests on TCRdb alone, since no DNA is present to check it. Per germline, CDR1 SGHRS and CDR2 YFSETQ. This CDR3 is built from 15 residues. The CDR3 reads CASSLDAGRRDEQFF.

The J gene is TRBJ1-5, the V gene TRBV20-1; TCRdb indicates TRBD1, and absent DNA this call remains unverified. The CDR3 is 17 residues long. CDR1 and CDR2 (germline): DFQATT, SNEGSKA (reference sequence). The CDR3 protein is CSARAYRVGTGNQPQHF.

The rearrangement joins TRBV7-9 to TRBJ1-3; lacking DNA, the TRBD1 call made by TCRdb goes unchecked. Germline-derived CDR1 and CDR2 are SEHNR and FQNEAQ (reference sequence). The CDR3 has 13 residues. The CDR3 reads CASSSGTGNTIYF.

The chain is built from TRBV5-1 and TRBJ2-3; the TCRdb D gene call, TRBD1, has no DNA to confirm it. The CDR3 is 15 residues long. The germline V gene has CDR1 SGHRS and CDR2 YFSETQ. Here the CDR3 reads CASSQNRAVTDTQYF.

The chain joins TRBV12-3 or TRBV12-4 to TRBJ1-1; TCRdb reports TRBD1, a call that lacks DNA to check it against. The CDR3 runs 17 residues. The CDR3 here is CASSSRGRGISGTEAFF.

V gene TRBV29-1 combines with J gene TRBJ2-7; TCRdb outputs TRBD1, but without DNA this stays unchecked. The CDR3 extends over 12 amino acids. In germline, CDR1 is SQVTM, CDR2 ANQGSEA. The CDR3 loop is CSVGSGAYEQYF.

The rearrangement uses TRBV20-1 and TRBJ1-2; TCRdb returns TRBD1, unconfirmable since there is no DNA. The CDR3 spans 13 residues. Germline V gene lookup returns CDR1 DFQATT and CDR2 SNEGSKA (reference sequence). The CDR3 reads CSARVGQAIGYTF.

V is TRBV7-2 and J is TRBJ1-5; the D gene TCRdb calls, TRBD1, cannot be checked with no DNA. There are 13 residues in the CDR3. The germline V gene encodes CDR1 SGHTA and CDR2 FQGNSA. CDR3 amino acids: CASSSQGVLPQHF.

The V gene is TRBV9, the J gene TRBJ2-5; TCRdb's D call, TRBD1, is unchecked because there is no DNA. The germline gives CDR1 SGDLS, CDR2 YYNGEE. The CDR3 totals 13 residues. This CDR3 is CASSAGHLETQYF. Complete variable domain (other parts from reference TRBV9 and TRBJ2-5): DSGVTQTPKHLITATGQRVTLRCSPRSGDLSVYWYQQSLDQGLQFLIQYYNGEERAKGNILERFSAQQFPDLHSELNLSSLELGDSALYFCASSAGHLETQYFGPGTRLLVL.

V gene TRBV20-1 combines with J gene TRBJ2-2; TCRdb's D call, TRBD2, is unchecked because there is no DNA. The CDR3 contains 14 residues. Germline assignment: CDR1 DFQATT and CDR2 SNEGSKA (reference sequence). The CDR3 sequence is CSARSSSDTGELFF.

The chain couples TRBV10-2 to TRBJ1-5; the TCRdb call, TRBD1, lacks DNA for checking. CDR1 and CDR2 from the germline V gene are WSHSY and SAAADI. The CDR3 is 13 amino acids. The CDR3 protein is CASDRTGTQPQHF.

The V and J genes are TRBV4-3 and TRBJ2-3; TCRdb outputs TRBD1, but without DNA this stays unchecked. The germline gives CDR1 LGHNA, CDR2 YSLEER. This CDR3 is built from 16 residues. This CDR3 reads CASSQDLGGLTDTQYF.

This chain links TRBV11-3 with TRBJ1-1; with no DNA, the TCRdb D assignment of TRBD1 cannot be verified. Germline CDR1 and CDR2: SGHNT and YENEEA. The CDR3 contains 15 residues. CDR3 in amino acids: CASSLGQGSNTEAFF.

The rearrangement links TRBV24-1 to TRBJ2-1; TCRdb's D call, TRBD1, is unchecked because there is no DNA. The CDR3 has 19 amino acids. Germline assignment: CDR1 KGHDR and CDR2 SFDVKD. This chain's CDR3 is CATSDAHFPSPKTYNEQFF.

The chain couples TRBV5-1 to TRBJ2-3; the D call from TCRdb, TRBD2, cannot be confirmed without DNA. This CDR3 comprises 17 residues. CDR1 SGHRS and CDR2 YFSETQ come from the germline V gene. CDR3 in amino acids: CASSALVGAGSTDTQYF.

The chain carries TRBV20-1 and TRBJ2-4; the D call of TRBD1 rests on TCRdb alone, since no DNA is present to check it. The CDR3 totals 13 residues. CDR1 DFQATT and CDR2 SNEGSKA come from the germline V gene (reference sequence). The CDR3: CSARTGGRAIQYF.

This rearrangement joins TRBV29-1 to TRBJ2-7; TCRdb gives TRBD1 as the D gene, but with no DNA this cannot be confirmed. Germline CDR1 SQVTM, CDR2 ANQGSEA. The CDR3 loop spans 14 amino acids. The CDR3 protein is CSVVRDRGDYEQYF.